Listed below are T cell receptor beta chains from one sample, sequenced in a study of blood T cell repertoires in COVID-19. TCRdb's copy holds only in-frame clones and misses some; the assay was immunoSEQ multiplex PCR. The table has roughly 240,000 clones, around 84% seen once; the top ten hold 2% to 2.5%. Sequenced sample: peripheral blood. The receptor set was obtained from a middle-aged man who had recovered from COVID-19. The CDR3 runs from the conserved cysteine through the conserved F or W. The D gene is left open where the match is weak. Only some rows state a clone size, as once, few, many or a class for expanded clones.

V	size	J	D	CDR3	DNA
TRBV29-1	NA	TRBJ1-2	NA	CSVEEGAGNYGYTF	TGCAGCGTTGAAGAGGGTGCAGGGAACTATGGCTACACCTTC
TRBV2	few	TRBJ2-5	TRBD2	CASSGLAGQETQYF	TGTGCCAGCAGTGGACTAGCGGGACAAGAGACCCAGTACTTC
TRBV21-1	once	TRBJ1-6	NA	CATHGTGGASPLHF	TGTGCCACCCATGGAACAGGGGGAGCTTCACCCCTCCACTTT
TRBV7-8	NA	TRBJ1-5	NA	CASSRDTSYQPQHF	TGTGCCAGCAGCAGGGACACAAGCTATCAGCCCCAGCATTTT
TRBV27	NA	TRBJ1-1	TRBD1	CASNYRGVDTEAFF	TGTGCCAGCAATTACAGGGGAGTAGACACTGAAGCTTTCTTT
TRBV7-2	NA	TRBJ2-1	TRBD2	CASSPSGGAGVLYNEQFF	TGTGCCAGCAGCCCATCCGGGGGAGCGGGGGTTCTATACAATGAGCAGTTCTTC
TRBV7-2	NA	TRBJ1-2	NA	CASSTRSYGYTF	TGTGCCAGCAGCACCCGGAGCTATGGCTACACCTTC
TRBV12-3/TRBV12-4	NA	TRBJ2-7	TRBD1	CASSFYRGYEQYF	TGTGCCAGCAGTTTCTACAGGGGTTACGAGCAGTACTTC
TRBV20-1	NA	TRBJ2-3	NA	CSASGSGLGTDTQYF	TGCAGTGCTAGTGGTTCAGGGCTAGGGACAGATACGCAGTATTTT
TRBV27	NA	TRBJ2-7	NA	CASSSYYEQYF	TGTGCCAGCAGTTCTTACTACGAGCAGTACTTC
TRBV5-1	NA	TRBJ1-2	TRBD1	CASRGTGGHYGYTF	TGCGCCAGCAGAGGGACAGGGGGACACTATGGCTACACCTTC
TRBV10-2	NA	TRBJ2-7	TRBD2	CASAVTSESYEQYF	TGCGCCAGCGCTGTGACTAGCGAATCCTACGAGCAGTACTTC
TRBV9	NA	TRBJ2-3	TRBD1	CASSEQGITDTQYF	TGTGCCAGCAGCGAACAGGGGATCACAGATACGCAGTATTTT
TRBV9	NA	TRBJ2-2	NA	CASSPNLGAGELFF	TGTGCCAGCAGCCCCAATCTAGGGGCCGGGGAGCTGTTTTTT
TRBV12-5	NA	TRBJ2-5	NA	CASSNRPLGETQYF	TGTGCTAGCAGTAACAGGCCCCTGGGGGAGACCCAGTACTTC
TRBV21-1	NA	TRBJ2-3	NA	CANNDRGPTTDTQYF	TGTGCCAACAACGATAGAGGGCCCACCACAGATACGCAGTATTTT
TRBV27	NA	TRBJ1-4	TRBD1	CASSLFGQGGEKLFF	TGTGCCAGCAGTTTATTCGGACAGGGGGGGGAAAAACTGTTTTTT
TRBV5-4	NA	TRBJ2-3	NA	CASSFEGGRTDTQYF	TGTGCCAGCAGTTTTGAGGGGGGGCGCACAGATACGCAGTATTTT
TRBV6-5	NA	TRBJ1-2	NA	CASSLESTNYGYTF	TGTGCCAGCAGTTTGGAGTCGACTAACTATGGCTACACCTTC
TRBV11-2	NA	TRBJ2-5	TRBD2	CASSPIPLAGTYQETQYF	TGTGCCAGCAGCCCCATTCCCCTAGCGGGGACGTACCAAGAGACCCAGTACTTC
TRBV6-5	NA	TRBJ2-7	NA	CASSYLGGAYEQYF	TGTGCCAGCAGTTACTTGGGGGGGGCATACGAGCAGTACTTC
TRBV30	NA	TRBJ1-1	TRBD1	CAWSRQGGTEAFF	TGTGCCTGGTCCAGACAGGGCGGCACTGAAGCTTTCTTT
TRBV6-5	NA	TRBJ2-7	NA	CASSSKGVYEQYF	TGTGCCAGCAGTTCAAAGGGAGTCTACGAGCAGTACTTC
TRBV5-6	NA	TRBJ2-3	TRBD1	CASSLAGTGNTDTQYF	TGTGCCAGCAGCCTGGCCGGGACAGGGAACACAGATACGCAGTATTTT
TRBV5-1	NA	TRBJ1-1	NA	CASSPLGDTEAFF	TGCGCCAGCAGCCCCCTCGGGGACACTGAAGCTTTCTTT
TRBV18	NA	TRBJ1-2	NA	CASSPPGRGEGYTF	TGTGCCAGCTCACCGCCTGGTAGGGGTGAGGGCTACACCTTC
TRBV7-9	few	TRBJ1-1	TRBD1	CASSLIGQGTEAFF	TGTGCCAGCAGCTTAATCGGACAGGGGACCGAAGCTTTCTTT
TRBV24-1	few	TRBJ2-3	NA	CATSATAEDTQYF	TGTGCCACCAGTGCGACCGCGGAGGATACGCAGTATTTT
TRBV4-3	NA	TRBJ1-2	NA	CASSQDGQDYGYTF	TGCGCCAGCAGCCAAGATGGGCAGGACTATGGCTACACCTTC
TRBV30	NA	TRBJ1-2	NA	CAFLLDRADTNYGYTF	TGTGCCTTTCTACTGGACAGAGCTGATACTAACTATGGCTACACCTTC
TRBV7-9	NA	TRBJ2-7	TRBD2	CASSLATSGLFDEQYF	TGTGCCAGCAGCTTAGCTACTAGCGGCCTCTTCGACGAGCAGTACTTC
TRBV4-3	few	TRBJ2-2	NA	CASSLKSGQTGELFF	TGCGCCAGCAGCCTTAAGAGCGGCCAGACCGGGGAGCTGTTTTTT
TRBV7-6	NA	TRBJ2-5	TRBD2	CASSSTSGGAETQYF	TGTGCCAGCAGCTCGACTAGCGGGGGGGCGGAGACCCAGTACTTC
TRBV19	NA	TRBJ2-3	NA	CASSAVRGPNPTDTQYF	TGTGCCAGTAGTGCGGTTCGTGGCCCGAACCCCACAGATACGCAGTATTTT
TRBV19	NA	TRBJ2-1	TRBD2	CASAVGTSVEQFF	TGTGCCAGTGCAGTGGGGACTAGCGTTGAGCAGTTCTTC
TRBV30	NA	TRBJ1-1	NA	CAWSARDTEAFF	TGTGCCTGGAGTGCCAGGGATACTGAAGCTTTCTTT
TRBV7-2	few	TRBJ1-2	NA	CASSLGGPTYGYTF	TGTGCCAGCAGCTTAGGAGGTCCCACCTATGGCTACACCTTC
TRBV4-3	NA	TRBJ1-2	NA	CASSQAGGGINYGYTF	TGCGCCAGCAGCCAAGCGGGAGGGGGAATCAACTATGGCTACACCTTC
TRBV3-1/TRBV3-2	NA	TRBJ1-2	TRBD1	CASSQVGADRIYFYGYTF	TGTGCCAGCAGCCAAGTGGGGGCGGACAGGATTTATTTCTATGGCTACACCTTC
TRBV3-1/TRBV3-2	NA	TRBJ1-1	NA	CASSHGGAYVTEAFF	TGTGCCAGCAGCCATGGGGGGGCCTATGTCACTGAAGCTTTCTTT
TRBV7-2	NA	TRBJ2-2	NA	CASSFAGNTGELFF	TGTGCCAGCAGCTTTGCAGGGAACACCGGGGAGCTGTTTTTT
TRBV4-1	NA	TRBJ2-3	NA	CASSQDQVSPGQDTQYF	TGCGCCAGCAGCCAAGATCAGGTGTCCCCGGGACAAGATACGCAGTATTTT
TRBV30	NA	TRBJ2-3	TRBD2	CAWTRTSQADTQYF	TGTGCCTGGACCCGGACTAGCCAAGCAGATACGCAGTATTTT
TRBV6-5	NA	TRBJ2-5	NA	CASSYSGRAQQETQYF	TGTGCCAGCAGTTACTCCGGCAGGGCCCAACAAGAGACCCAGTACTTC
TRBV7-8	few	TRBJ1-5	TRBD1	CASSPWERDRGFQPQHF	TGTGCCAGCAGCCCTTGGGAACGGGACAGGGGGTTTCAGCCCCAGCATTTT
TRBV11-2	NA	TRBJ1-2	TRBD1	CASSPGQTYGYTF	TGTGCCAGCAGCCCGGGACAGACCTATGGCTACACCTTC
TRBV10-3	NA	TRBJ2-7	NA	CARRGSATGYEQYF	TGTGCCAGAAGAGGCTCGGCTACGGGCTACGAGCAGTACTTC
TRBV6-5	NA	TRBJ2-3	NA	CASRVDSSTDTQYF	TGTGCCAGCAGGGTAGACTCTAGCACAGATACGCAGTATTTT
TRBV27	once	TRBJ2-7	NA	CASSLSSGIDHEQYF	TGTGCCAGCAGTTTATCGTCAGGGATCGACCACGAGCAGTACTTC
TRBV18	NA	TRBJ1-3	TRBD1	CASSPSGQTSGNTIYF	TGTGCCAGCTCACCCTCGGGACAGACCTCTGGAAACACCATATATTTT
TRBV20-1	once	TRBJ1-1	NA	CSAREARVAFF	TGCAGTGCTAGAGAGGCCCGGGTAGCTTTCTTT
TRBV4-3	NA	TRBJ2-7	NA	CASSPSLPGYEQYF	TGCGCCAGCAGCCCCAGCCTCCCGGGATACGAGCAGTACTTC
TRBV6-6	few	TRBJ1-1	TRBD1	CASSRQGATEAFF	TGTGCCAGCAGTAGACAGGGGGCAACTGAAGCTTTCTTT
TRBV10-2	NA	TRBJ2-7	TRBD2	CASTASGRAYEQYF	TGCGCCAGCACTGCTAGCGGGAGGGCTTACGAGCAGTACTTC
TRBV5-4	NA	TRBJ1-1	NA	CASSLISGGTEAFF	TGTGCCAGCAGCTTGATTTCCGGAGGAACTGAAGCTTTCTTT
TRBV4-3	NA	TRBJ1-2	NA	CASSQDRSRSSNYGYTF	TGCGCCAGCAGCCAAGATAGGAGCCGGTCTTCTAACTATGGCTACACCTTC
TRBV19	once	TRBJ1-1	NA	CASSIVSGSAFF	TGTGCCAGTAGTATCGTGTCCGGTAGCGCTTTCTTT
TRBV19	NA	TRBJ1-5	NA	CASSIGGSNQPQHF	TGTGCCAGTAGTATCGGGGGAAGCAATCAGCCCCAGCATTTT
TRBV27	few	TRBJ1-5	NA	CASSPVGGPQHF	TGTGCCAGCAGTCCTGTCGGGGGGCCCCAGCATTTT